One and the same sample provided the 27 T cell receptor beta chains below, sequenced in a study of low-dose radiotherapy and immunotherapy resistance in tumors. Documented time point: before trial treatment. Both TCRalpha and TCRbeta chains were reverse transcribed with V-gene-specific primers. TCR amplification involved 15 to 20 PCR cycles with a constant-region primer and V-primer adapter. TCRdb itself ran the reads through MiXCR, one entry per CDR3 protein. Of about 60,000 distinct CDR3 sequences listed, almost 25% are singletons. The sequencing here drew on PBMCs, taken before treatment. Receptors originate from a male donor with prostate cancer.

In its sample, this clonotype was seen many times. V gene TRBV29-1 combines with J gene TRBJ2-7, with TRBD1 matching 10 bases. CDR1 SQVTM and CDR2 ANQGSEA come from the germline V gene. The CDR3 runs 12 residues. With 7 bases clipped from V and 1 base from J, the junction kept 1 base outside the gene matches. The CDR3 loop is CSGTGGSYEQYF. The CDR3 nucleotides are TGCAGCGGGACAGGGGGATCCTACGAGCAGTACTTC.

At least ten counts were recorded for this clonotype. This chain connects TRBV5-1 to TRBJ2-7, with D unresolved. There are 13 residues in the CDR3. Germline V gives CDR1 SGHRS, CDR2 YFSETQ. Trimming shortened V by 0 bases and J by 5 bases, and 9 bases separated the two germline ends. CDR3 sequence (DNA): TGCGCCAGCAGCTTGGGGTACCCAAACGAGCAGTACTTC. It yields the protein CASSLGYPNEQYF.

This clonotype was detected only a few times. The V call is TRBV6-2 or TRBV6-3, the J call TRBJ2-1, with D perhaps matching TRBD2 (6 bases). Germline CDR1 reads MNHEY; CDR2 reads SVGEGT. This CDR3 contains 14 residues. V was cut by 8 bases and J by 2 bases, with 13 bases left in between. The CDR3 protein is CASRGRGTYNEQFF. In DNA, the CDR3 is TGTGCCAGCCGTGGTCGGGGGACCTACAATGAGCAGTTCTTC.

This clonotype has ten or more counts. This sequence joins TRBV5-6 and TRBJ2-5, with TRBD2 matching 11 bases. This CDR3 has 15 residues. Germline assignment: CDR1 SGHDT and CDR2 YYEEEE. J lost 4 bases, V lost 4 bases, and 6 bases had no gene match. CDR3 nucleotide sequence: TGTGCCAGCAGCCCTAGCGGGGGGCCCCCAGAGACCCAGTACTTC. Translation gives CASSPSGGPPETQYF.

The chain employs TRBV20-1 and TRBJ2-4; TRBD1 might be the D (5 bases). The CDR3 is 12 residues long. The V end was cut by 5 bases, the J end by 5 bases, with 10 bases between. CDR1 is DFQATT and CDR2 is SNEGSKA in the germline V gene (reference sequence). CDR3 amino acids: CSAEAGQNIQYF. The CDR3 DNA is TGCAGTGCTGAAGCAGGGCAAAACATTCAGTACTTC.

The gene calls are TRBV30 and TRBJ2-3, with 9 nucleotides matching TRBD2. The CDR3 consists of 15 residues. The junction had 8 bases not matched to a gene; V was cut back by 1 base and J by 6 bases. Per germline, CDR1 GTSNPN and CDR2 SVGIG (reference sequence). The DNA for the CDR3 is TGTGCCTGGAGTGGGGCAGCGGGAGGTGTCGATACGCAGTATTTT. As protein: CAWSGAAGGVDTQYF.

V gene TRBV4-2 combines with J gene TRBJ2-7; weak D call: TRBD2 (5 bases). The CDR3 totals 14 residues. V was shortened by 4 bases and J by 5 bases, with 15 bases between the two germline ends. Looked up from germline, CDR1 is LGHNA and CDR2 is YNFKEQ. The CDR3 DNA follows: TGTGCCAGCAGCCCACACCGGGGTGGGAACGAGCAGTACTTC. This codes for CASSPHRGGNEQYF.

This clonotype came up many times. V gene TRBV4-1 combines with J gene TRBJ1-1; TRBD1 matches at 9 bases. Germline trimming cut 1 base from V and 4 bases from J; bases unmatched to any gene: 4. CDR1 and CDR2 (germline): MGHRA, YSYEKL. CDR3 length equals 15 residues. The CDR3, as DNA: TGCGCCAGCAGCCAAGGGGACAGGGTGGGCACTGAAGCTTTCTTT. This gives the protein CASSQGDRVGTEAFF.

This clonotype has a count of ten or more. The genes are TRBV5-1 and TRBJ2-3; possibly TRBD2 for D (5 bases). Trimming left V 5 bases short and J 0 bases short, with 7 bases between. Germline-derived CDR1 and CDR2 are SGHRS and YFSETQ. This CDR3 contains 13 residues. The CDR3 nucleotides are TGCGCCAGCAGGAGGGAAAGCACAGATACGCAGTATTTT. Its protein is CASRRESTDTQYF.

With regard to this clonotype: This may be a read error: a much more frequent sequence differs by one nucleotide. It is likely a read error, because the conserved phenylalanine at the end of the CDR3 is missing. The chain links TRBV5-1 to TRBJ2-3; TRBD1 matches 10 bases. The CDR3 is 15 residues long. The V gene end was trimmed by 9 bases and the J gene end by 2 bases; junction bases not matched to a gene: 9. Germline V CDR1 and CDR2: SGHRS, YFSETQ. CDR3 DNA sequence: TGCGCCACCGCCGACAGGGGGCTTTTCACAGATACGCAGTATATT. Translating gives CATADRGLFTDTQYI.

On this clonotype: This likely reflects a read error, since a far larger clone is one base away. The J gene is TRBJ2-1, the V gene TRBV7-9; 8 nucleotides align to TRBD2. The ends lost 5 bases at V and 10 bases at J; junction bases unmatched: 13. Germline loops: CDR1 SEHNR, CDR2 FQNEAQ (reference sequence). CDR3 length equals 15 residues. CDR3 sequence: CASSPDRGGAYEQFF. The CDR3 coding sequence is TGTGCCAGCAGCCCCGATCGGGGGGGGGCTTACGAGCAGTTCTTC. The full variable domain, with the rest looked up from reference TRBV7-9 and TRBJ2-1, is DTGVSQNPRHKITKRGQNVTFRCDPISEHNRLYWYRQTLGQGPEFLTYFQNEAQLEKSRLLSDRFSAERPKGSFSTLEIQRTEQGDSAMYLCASSPDRGGAYEQFFGPGTRLTVL.

This clonotype was found many times. V usage is TRBV30 and J usage is TRBJ1-1, with D hard to call. V shed 0 bases and J shed 4 bases, with 9 bases lying between them. The germline CDR1 and CDR2 sequences are GTSNPN and SVGIG (reference sequence). CDR3 length equals 13 residues. The CDR3 here is CAWSVFPATEAFF. CDR3 bases: TGTGCCTGGAGTGTATTCCCCGCCACTGAAGCTTTCTTT. Supplemented by reference TRBV30 and TRBJ1-1, the full variable domain reads SQTIHQWPATLVQPVGSPLSLECTVEGTSNPNLYWYRQAAGRGLQLLFYSVGIGQISSEVPQNLSASRPQDRQFILSSKKLLLSDSGFYLCAWSVFPATEAFFGQGTRLTVV.

The chain recombines TRBV27 with TRBJ2-5; 9 bases are shared with TRBD1. Trimming at V came to 7 bases and at J to 4 bases, leaving 4 bases not matched to a gene. Germline V gene lookup returns CDR1 MNHEY and CDR2 SMNVEV (reference sequence). This CDR3 region has 13 residues. As DNA, the CDR3 is TGTGCCAGCACCCGGACAGGGGCAGAGACCCAGTACTTC. Translation: CASTRTGAETQYF.

In this sample, this clonotype turned up a few times. CDR3 bases: TGTGCCAGCAGTGAGGGCAGGGTTCTCGCAGCGAGCTCCTACAATGAGCAGTTCTTC. This gives the protein CASSEGRVLAASSYNEQFF. This chain uses TRBV2 with TRBJ2-1, with TRBD1 as a possible D gene (5 bases). Trimming shortened V by 3 bases and J by 0 bases, and 21 bases separated the two germline ends. The CDR3 sequence is 19 residues long. Germline CDR1 is SNHLY and CDR2 is FYNNEI.

This clonotype was counted at least ten times. V is TRBV2 and J is TRBJ2-5; possibly TRBD2 for D (6 bases). V dropped 6 bases and J dropped 5 bases, with 19 bases sitting between them. This CDR3 is 15 amino acids long. Germline assignment: CDR1 SNHLY and CDR2 FYNNEI. CDR3 residues: CASRRDSTQVETQYF. DNA of the CDR3: TGTGCCAGCAGGAGGGACTCGACCCAGGTCGAGACCCAGTACTTC.

V usage is TRBV5-1 and J usage is TRBJ2-7, with 10 nucleotides matching TRBD2. The CDR3 is made up of 16 amino acids. With 3 bases clipped from V and 6 bases from J, the junction kept 12 bases outside the gene matches. Germline V gene data show CDR1 as SGHRS and CDR2 as YFSETQ. CDR3 region: CASSSTGSGRALEQYF. The CDR3 nucleotides are TGCGCCAGCAGCTCGACTGGGAGCGGGAGGGCACTCGAGCAGTACTTC.

This clonotype was seen at least ten times. The CDR3 bases are TGTGCCAGCAGCGTAGGGGGAAGGGATGACTATGGCTACACCTTC. This sequence encodes CASSVGGRDDYGYTF. V usage is TRBV9 and J usage is TRBJ1-2; D remains ambiguous. CDR1 is SGDLS and CDR2 is YYNGEE in the germline V gene. The CDR3 runs to 15 residues. The V end was cut by 0 bases, the J end by 3 bases, with 12 bases between.

This chain links TRBV9 with TRBJ2-1; TRBD1 or TRBD2 may be the D gene (5 bases each). CDR1 SGDLS and CDR2 YYNGEE come from the germline V gene. This CDR3 is built from 17 residues. Trimming left V 1 base short and J 0 bases short, with 14 bases between. The CDR3 protein is CASSVKNRGSSYNEQFF. CDR3 nucleotide sequence: TGTGCCAGCAGCGTAAAGAACCGGGGCTCCTCCTACAATGAGCAGTTCTTC.

This clonotype was seen repeatedly, ten times or more. V gene TRBV19 combines with J gene TRBJ1-1, with 10 bases lining up with TRBD1. V shed 4 bases and J 5 bases; nucleotides not matched to a gene: 10. Per the germline V gene, CDR1 is LNHDA and CDR2 is SQIVND (reference sequence). The CDR3 has 16 amino acids. The CDR3 sequence: CASSTGQGRGRTEAFF. CDR3 in DNA: TGTGCCAGTAGTACGGGACAGGGGAGAGGTCGAACTGAAGCTTTCTTT.

The chain uses TRBV2 and TRBJ1-4; the D gene is possibly TRBD1 (5 bases). V shed 8 bases and J shed 4 bases, with 26 bases lying between them. In germline, CDR1 is SNHLY, CDR2 FYNNEI. The CDR3 extends over 18 amino acids. The CDR3 sequence: CASLPPRPLGGNNEKLFF. CDR3 coding DNA: TGTGCCAGCCTTCCCCCAAGACCCTTGGGGGGGAATAATGAAAAACTGTTTTTT.

The rearrangement joins TRBV5-6 to TRBJ2-7; D remains unclear. The CDR3 spans 12 residues. Per the germline V gene, CDR1 is SGHDT and CDR2 is YYEEEE. Trimming took 4 bases from V and 2 from J, leaving 7 bases between them. In DNA form, the CDR3 reads TGTGCCAGCAGCCGCTGGGCCTACGAGCAGTACTTC. As protein: CASSRWAYEQYF.

This clonotype has at least ten counts. A junction boundary mismatches the germline segment, possibly from a read error. The rearrangement links TRBV5-3 to TRBJ1-6, with TRBD1 as a possible D gene (5 bases). TRBV5-3 is treated as an ORF (open reading frame) with a function not yet certain. The CDR3 has 19 residues. The CDR3 region has the DNA TGTGCCAGCAGCTTGAAACTGGGACTGGGGGTACTGGGATATTCACCCCTCCACTTT. It codes for CASSLKLGLGVLGYSPLHF.

Worth noting for this clonotype: A read error likely explains this, since a far larger clone differs by one base. The rearrangement links TRBV6-5 to TRBJ2-2; TRBD2 aligns across 13 bases. In germline, CDR1 is MNHEY, CDR2 SVGAGI. The CDR3 covers 20 residues. This CDR3 reads CANSSRTSGRPQRGAGELFF. CDR3 coding DNA: TGTGCCAACAGTTCCCGGACTAGCGGGAGACCCCAAAGAGGTGCCGGGGAGCTGTTTTTT.

This clonotype showed up many times. This chain uses TRBV12-3 or TRBV12-4 with TRBJ1-5; D gene uncertain. CDR3 length: 14 residues. V lost 2 bases and J 8 bases, leaving 13 bases between the germline ends. The CDR3 loop reads CASSLRAGQEPQHF. CDR3 sequence (DNA): TGTGCCAGCAGTTTAAGGGCAGGTCAAGAGCCCCAGCATTTT.

This sequence joins TRBV7-8 and TRBJ2-5; 9 bases align to TRBD2. Per germline, CDR1 SGHVS and CDR2 FQNEAQ. The CDR3 has 17 amino acids. V shed 2 bases and J 5 bases; nucleotides not matched to a gene: 12. The CDR3 DNA follows: TGTGCCAGCAGCTTATTTTCCGCGGGGGGGCCGCAGGAGACCCAGTACTTC. As protein: CASSLFSAGGPQETQYF.

Many counts were recorded for this clonotype. The V gene is TRBV19, the J gene TRBJ2-1, with D maybe TRBD1 (5 bases). The germline gives CDR1 LNHDA, CDR2 SQIVND (reference sequence). The CDR3 covers 15 residues. The V end was cut by 10 bases, the J end by 1 base, with 17 bases between. The DNA of the CDR3 is TGTGCCACCAAACCCGACCGACAGTCCTACAATGAGCAGTTCTTC. Its translation is CATKPDRQSYNEQFF.

In its sample, this clonotype was seen many times. The chain has TRBV19 and TRBJ1-5, with TRBD1 identical over 10 bases. Germline V lookup: CDR1 LNHDA, CDR2 SQIVND (reference sequence). With 5 bases clipped from V and 3 bases from J, the junction kept 4 bases outside the gene matches. This CDR3 has 15 residues. The CDR3, as DNA: TGTGCCAGTAGTCCCGACAGGGGGCTCAATCAGCCCCAGCATTTT. Translated, it gives CASSPDRGLNQPQHF.